This TCR beta chain was recorded in a study of metastatic and nonmetastatic thyroid tumors. Study details: A comparison of repertoires was made across blood and tumor or nodule tissue from malignant and benign thyroid patients. Overall study findings and caveats: Malignant thyroid tumors reportedly had TCR beta diversity that was significantly higher than in benign nodules, in blood and tumor.

In the authors' methods: In papillary thyroid cancer, a distant-metastasis classifier was built using CDR3 differences across clinicopathological groups. MiXCR was used by TCRdb to re-call the PCR reads. The V and J calls come from TCRdb's annotation, not from the publication. The sample lists around 89,000 clones; around 14% were seen once. Until they underwent thyroid surgery, no patient had received any treatment. This CDR3 has 17 amino acids. Germline V lookup: CDR1 SGDLS, CDR2 YYNGEE. V was shortened by 4 bases and J by 4 bases, with 23 bases between the two germline ends. This clone came up many times. Its antigen is not identified.

The sample taken for sequencing was blood. The chain recombines TRBV9 with TRBJ1-2; TRBD1 is a possible D gene (6 bases). The origin of this receptor is a female donor with papillary thyroid cancer or a benign thyroid nodule (not recorded which). Some clones in this sample may be carry-over from other donors' samples. The CDR3 DNA reads TGTGCCAGCAGCACCTACGACAGGTCTAATCCCGGCTATGGCTACACCTTC. Its protein is CASSTYDRSNPGYGYTF.